This T cell receptor (beta chain) derives from a study of CD8 T cells in ankylosing spondylitis. It was by quantitative 5'-RACE with molecular barcodes that TCR beta libraries were made. Via MiXCR, TCRdb re-called the 5' RACE reads, giving one row per CDR3 protein. The data contain about 250,000 distinct CDR3 sequences, over 15% of them singletons. Many counts were recorded for this clonotype. Germline V gives CDR1 LGHDT, CDR2 YNNKEL (reference sequence). V was pared by 4 bases and J by 7 bases, with 11 bases between. There are 13 residues in the CDR3. The V gene is TRBV3-1, the J gene TRBJ1-5; D is undetermined. Sequencing was done on a sample of blood, either unsorted or a sorted T cell fraction (not recorded which). The sequence was collected from a male donor with ankylosing spondylitis or in good health (not recorded which). CDR3 sequence reads: CASSPEAEQPQHF. CDR3 DNA sequence: TGTGCCAGCAGCCCCGAGGCGGAACAGCCCCAGCATTTT.